Reported below is one T cell receptor beta chain. The antigen remains undetermined. The source of the sample is a study of T-cell memory formation after mild COVID-19. Study-level points and caveats: Contracting clones localized mainly to CM and EM when CD4+ and mainly to EMRA when CD8+.

V shed 2 bases and J 2 bases; nucleotides not matched to a gene: 5. The CDR3 has 15 residues. CDR1 and CDR2 from the germline V gene are SGHRS and YFSETQ. A single record per CDR3 protein comes from TCRdb applying MiXCR to the 5' RACE reads. The data show roughly 610,000 distinct CDR3 sequences, roughly 17% seen once. The specimen sequenced was PBMCs or a T cell subset sorted from them (not recorded which). This clonotype was sampled from an adult woman who had mild COVID-19 (a few samples of this study predate the infection). Cell type and time point are not known. The chain employs TRBV5-1 and TRBJ2-5; 8 positions agree with TRBD2. The CDR3 spells CASSFLLAEQETQYF. CDR3 DNA: TGCGCCAGCAGCTTCCTACTAGCGGAACAAGAGACCCAGTACTTC.